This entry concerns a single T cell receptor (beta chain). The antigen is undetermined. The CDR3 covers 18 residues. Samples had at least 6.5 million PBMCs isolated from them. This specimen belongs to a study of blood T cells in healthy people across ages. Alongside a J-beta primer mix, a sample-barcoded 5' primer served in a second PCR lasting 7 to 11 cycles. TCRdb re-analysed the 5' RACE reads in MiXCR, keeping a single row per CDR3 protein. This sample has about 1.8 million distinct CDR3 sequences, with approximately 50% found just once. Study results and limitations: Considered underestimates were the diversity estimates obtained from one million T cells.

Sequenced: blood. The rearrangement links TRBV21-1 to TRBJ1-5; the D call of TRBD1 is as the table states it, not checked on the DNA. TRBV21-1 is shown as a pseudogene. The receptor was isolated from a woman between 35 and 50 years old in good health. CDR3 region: CASSKGRFGANSNQPQHF. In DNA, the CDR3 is TGTGCCAGCAGCAAGGGACGGTTTGGGGCGAATAGCAATCAGCCCCAGCATTTT.